The sample holds one count of the clone carrying this T cell receptor beta chain. Its antigen is undetermined. TCRdb's table, derived via immunoSEQ multiplex PCR, lists solely in-frame clones and lacks some. The sample shows millions of clones, over 90% of them seen only once. This specimen comes from a study of shared clonotypes between healthy human individuals. Study-wide findings and caveats: Non-shared clonotypes showed lower generation probabilities than clonotypes common to all four donors. Naive subsets generally had larger estimated richness than memory subsets. Incomplete sequencing of sorted subsets was indicated by rarefaction despite large depth.

The length of the CDR3 is 15 residues. Germline CDR1 MNHEY, CDR2 SVGAGI. V shed 4 bases and J 2 bases; nucleotides not matched to a gene: 6. Investigators divided CD4+ cells into CD45RA+ naive and CD45RA-negative memory subsets. This receptor was taken from a young man in good health. Some clones in this sample may be carry-over from other donors' samples. The rearrangement uses TRBV6-5 and TRBJ2-5; 8 nucleotides agree with TRBD1. Sequencing was done on a sample of naive CD4+ T cells from PBMCs. Described subset: CD45RA+ positively selected. The CDR3: CASSSAGQGQETQYF. In DNA, the CDR3 is TGTGCCAGCAGTTCCGCCGGACAGGGTCAAGAGACCCAGTACTTC.